The rows below give T cell receptor beta chains drawn from one sample of a study of blood T cell repertoires in COVID-19. The repertoire was sequenced with immunoSEQ multiplex PCR; TCRdb's copy has only in-frame clones and lacks some. The sample lists about 260,000 clones, approximately 86% occurring once. The sequenced sample consisted of peripheral blood. The source is a human donor in a cohort sampled during active COVID-19. CDR3s include the opening cysteine and the closing phenylalanine or tryptophan. D genes are given only for firm matches. Size is stated for part of the rows, as once, few or many counts, or as a class when the clone is expanded.

-,TRBV7-2,TRBJ1-3,-,TGTGCCAGCAGCATTACAGGCGCCAGTCTAACTGGAAACACCATATATTTT,CASSITGASLTGNTIYF
-,TRBV27,TRBJ2-7,-,TGTGCCAGCAGCCCTGCCTTCCCACAGGGTTACGAGCAGTACTTC,CASSPAFPQGYEQYF
once,TRBV28,TRBJ1-4,-,TGTGCCAGCAGTCCACGGGAAAAACTGTTTTTT,CASSPREKLFF
-,TRBV7-9,TRBJ2-7,TRBD1,TGTGCCAGCAGCTCGATGACAGGGGTGTTACGCGAGCAGTACTTC,CASSSMTGVLREQYF
-,TRBV13,TRBJ2-1,TRBD2,TGTGCCAGCAGCTGGGGGACTAGCGGGAGAGCGCAGTTCTTC,CASSWGTSGRAQFF
once,TRBV27,TRBJ2-1,TRBD2,TGTGCCAGCAGTCCCCTTCTAGCGGGAGTCTACAATGAGCAGTTCTTC,CASSPLLAGVYNEQFF
-,TRBV12-3/TRBV12-4,TRBJ1-1,-,TGTGCCAGCAGGGTGGGGGGGGATACTGAAGCTTTCTTT,CASRVGGDTEAFF
-,TRBV7-9,TRBJ2-1,TRBD2,TGTGCCAGCAGCCTACTAGCGGGGGGATACAATGAGCAGTTCTTC,CASSLLAGGYNEQFF
-,TRBV19,TRBJ2-7,-,TGTGCCAGTAGTATTTATTTCGGCGGAAACTACGAGCAGTACTTC,CASSIYFGGNYEQYF
-,TRBV10-1,TRBJ1-2,-,TGCGCCAGCAGTTTCTGGGCACGCGAAAGGAATGGCTACACCTTC,CASSFWARERNGYTF
-,TRBV5-1,TRBJ1-4,-,TGCGCCAGCAGCCAGGGGACCCCTCCAACTAATGAAAAACTGTTTTTT,CASSQGTPPTNEKLFF